This T cell receptor (beta chain) was recovered during a study of sequential checkpoint blockade in melanoma. Study-wide background: Randomization was 1:1 between first-line nivolumab→ipilimumab and ipilimumab→nivolumab. Each arm's sequence ended with maintenance nivolumab.

The treatment was: randomized to nivolumab then ipilimumab (arm A) or the reverse (arm B). No patient had prior DNA-damaging chemotherapy. Live CD3+CD8+ CD19− CD56− cells were sorted from PBMCs. This table comes from immunoSEQ multiplex PCR, and its TCRdb copy is limited to in-frame clones, with some not included. The table records 15,000 to 25,000 clones, around 82% of them present only once. Trimming took 0 bases from V and 5 from J, leaving 16 bases between them. Germline lookup yields CDR1 LGHNA and CDR2 YSLEER. The CDR3 runs to 16 residues. Source: CD8+ T cells sorted from blood (inferred from file names), taken from a patient given nivolumab and ipilimumab in sequence. This receptor was taken from a human donor with melanoma. The chain couples TRBV4-3 to TRBJ1-1; D may be TRBD1 (6 bases). The chain's CDR3 is CASSQDRRTDTTEAFF. In DNA, the CDR3 is TGCGCCAGCAGCCAAGATCGGAGGACAGACACTACTGAAGCTTTCTTT.